The 5 T cell receptor beta chains reported below all come from one sample, sequenced in a study of blood T cell repertoires in COVID-19. The method was immunoSEQ multiplex PCR; TCRdb's version includes in-frame clones alone and lacks a portion of them. The data contain under 200,000 clones, more than 85% of them seen just once; the ten biggest clones take up about 6.5%. Input material: peripheral blood. The receptors here all came from a woman over 75 in a cohort sampled during active or convalescent COVID-19.

This sequence joins TRBV5-1 and TRBJ1-2; D possibly corresponds to TRBD1 (5 bases). The V gene's germline CDR1 is SGHRS and CDR2 YFSETQ. CDR3 length equals 13 residues. V was cut by 5 bases and J by 4 bases, with 12 bases left in between. Here the CDR3 DNA reads TGCGCCAGCAGGCAGACAGAGACCTATGGCTACACCTTC. It is translated as CASRQTETYGYTF.

This sequence joins TRBV14 and TRBJ2-1; 9 bases agree with TRBD1. V lost 4 bases to trimming and J lost 6 bases; unmatched junction nucleotides: 7. Germline CDR1 reads SGHDN; CDR2 reads FVKESK. This CDR3 comprises 15 residues. This chain's CDR3 is CASSPWTGVGNEQFF. CDR3 coding DNA: TGTGCCAGCAGCCCCTGGACAGGGGTGGGCAATGAGCAGTTCTTC.

The chain couples TRBV5-6 to TRBJ1-5, with D uncertain. Germline CDR1 is SGHDT and CDR2 is YYEEEE. The CDR3 extends over 15 amino acids. V was shortened by 4 bases and J by 1 base, with 12 bases between the two germline ends. CDR3 in amino acids: CASSQAPGSNQPQHF. CDR3 nucleotide sequence: TGTGCCAGCAGCCAGGCCCCTGGGAGCAATCAGCCCCAGCATTTT.

The chain links TRBV6-5 to TRBJ1-2, with 8 bases that match TRBD1. Germline V gene sequence: CDR1 MNHEY, CDR2 SVGAGI. The trim removed 2 bases at V and 4 bases at J, leaving 3 bases unmatched. This CDR3 has 14 residues. The CDR3 DNA follows: TGTGCCAGCAGTTACACAGGGGGTCTCTATGGCTACACCTTC. Protein sequence: CASSYTGGLYGYTF.

The chain has TRBV14 and TRBJ1-1; D is unresolved. Germline CDR1 is SGHDN and CDR2 is FVKESK. V was pared by 3 bases and J by 1 base, with 9 bases between. The CDR3 sequence is 14 residues long. The CDR3 reads CASSQRARNTEAFF. CDR3 sequence (DNA): TGTGCCAGCAGCCAGAGGGCAAGGAACACTGAAGCTTTCTTT.